This T cell receptor (beta chain) was captured by sequencing in a study of blood T cell repertoires in COVID-19. Study as a whole: Spain, Italy and the United States supplied samples that represented acute and convalescent COVID-19.

The V gene lost 0 bases and the J gene lost 9 bases, with 12 bases spanning the gap. Germline CDR1 and CDR2: MGHRA and YSYEKL. The CDR3 is made up of 14 amino acids. Participants were aged about 18 to 95 years, lived in about two dozen US areas, and enrolled virtually. No more than 2 weeks before study entry, exposed participants had met a case of COVID-19. TCRdb's table, derived via immunoSEQ multiplex PCR, lists solely in-frame clones and lacks some. The table includes about 300,000 clones, roughly 86% detected once. The sequencing input was PBMCs or T cells enriched from blood (not recorded which). J is TRBJ1-5 and V is TRBV4-1, with unresolved D. The TCR sequence derives from a woman aged 50 to 60 who had been exposed to COVID-19. Written as DNA, the CDR3 is TGCGCCAGCAGCCAAGATGGAGGGTTGGGGCCCCAGCATTTT. Its translation is CASSQDGGLGPQHF.